The 22 T cell receptor beta chains listed next were all sequenced from one sample in a study of blood T cells in healthy people across ages. With a J-beta primer mix and a sample-barcoded 5' primer, a second PCR ran about 6 to 11 cycles. One entry per CDR3 protein results from TCRdb running MiXCR on the 5' RACE reads. The repertoire holds about 1.6 million distinct CDR3 sequences, with roughly 30% as singletons. Sequenced sample: blood. The receptors come from a woman aged 25 to 39 in good health.

This clonotype was seen a handful of times. For the CDR3, the DNA is TGCGCCAGCAGCTTGGGGTCCGGGCCCAACTACGAGCAGTACTTC. Amino acid sequence: CASSLGSGPNYEQYF. The V and J genes are TRBV5-1 and TRBJ2-7; D unclear. Germline lookup yields CDR1 SGHRS and CDR2 YFSETQ. The V end was cut by 0 bases, the J end by 3 bases, with 13 bases between. This CDR3 has 15 residues.

This chain connects TRBV7-3 to TRBJ2-1, with no clear D. Germline assignment: CDR1 SGHTA and CDR2 FQGTGA. V lost 3 bases and J 4 bases, leaving 13 bases between the germline ends. There are 15 residues in the CDR3. CDR3 nucleotides: TGTGCCAGCAGCTTTGCCCCTTACCCGTACAATGAGCAGTTCTTC. Protein product: CASSFAPYPYNEQFF. The variable domain in full, completed from reference TRBV7-3 and TRBJ2-1, reads GAGVSQTPSNKVTEKGKYVELRCDPISGHTALYWYRQSLGQGPEFLIYFQGTGAADDSGLPNDRFFAVRPEGSVSTLKIQRTERGDSAVYLCASSFAPYPYNEQFFGPGTRLTVL.

This clonotype came up a few times. J is TRBJ1-2 and V is TRBV30; D uncertain. V dropped 7 bases and J dropped 4 bases, with 16 bases sitting between them. This CDR3 has 13 residues. The germline CDR1 and CDR2 sequences are GTSNPN and SVGIG (reference sequence). For the CDR3, the DNA is TGTGCCTCCGTTCGAGGAGAACTCTATGGCTACACCTTC. Its translation: CASVRGELYGYTF.

In its sample, this clonotype was seen a few times. J is TRBJ2-3 and V is TRBV12-3 or TRBV12-4; D is undetermined. This CDR3 has 14 amino acids. V lost 3 bases and J 6 bases, leaving 13 bases between the germline ends. CDR3: CASSLQRNTDTQYF. The CDR3 DNA reads as TGTGCCAGCAGTTTGCAGCGAAACACGGATACGCAGTATTTT.

The V and J genes are TRBV28 and TRBJ2-7; D unresolved. Germline V gene data show CDR1 as MDHEN and CDR2 as SYDVKM. CDR3 length: 16 amino acids. V lost 1 base and J 2 bases, leaving 15 bases between the germline ends. The CDR3 DNA reads as TGTGCCAGCAGTTTATATTCCCTCGTCACCCCCTACGAGCAGTACTTC. Translated: CASSLYSLVTPYEQYF.

This clonotype was recorded a few times. The rearrangement joins TRBV5-1 to TRBJ2-7, with D possibly matching TRBD2 (5 bases). V gave up 4 bases and J gave up 9 bases, with 17 bases separating them. Germline CDR1 SGHRS, CDR2 YFSETQ. The CDR3 length is 13 residues. The DNA of the CDR3 is TGCGCCAGCAGCGTCACGAGGGATCGGGTGCAGTACTTC. Translating it yields CASSVTRDRVQYF.

A note on this clonotype: Just one base apart from a much larger clone, this may be a read error. J is TRBJ2-1 and V is TRBV29-1; 15 bases match TRBD2. Germline CDR1 reads SQVTM; CDR2 reads ANQGSEA. The V segment lost 5 bases and the J segment 3 bases; nucleotides outside the gene matches: 5. The CDR3 runs 16 residues. Written as DNA, the CDR3 is TGCAGCGTTTGGACTAGCGGGGGGGGCGGCTACAATGAGCAGTTCTTC. This codes for CSVWTSGGGGYNEQFF.

The table lists this clonotype with a few counts. The rearrangement joins TRBV11-2 to TRBJ1-5; no firm D call. V dropped 3 bases and J dropped 5 bases, with 8 bases sitting between them. Germline values: CDR1 SGHAT, CDR2 FQNNGV. There are 13 residues in the CDR3. The CDR3 reads CASSLGFDQPQHF. The CDR3 bases are TGTGCCAGCAGCTTGGGCTTCGATCAGCCCCAGCATTTT.

The gene calls are TRBV7-6 and TRBJ1-4, with a weak D call TRBD1 (5 bases). Trimming took off 1 base at V and 5 bases at J, with 8 bases between the two ends. This CDR3 is built from 14 residues. CDR1 SGHVS and CDR2 FNYEAQ come from the germline V gene. The CDR3 region is CASSLEPGNEKLFF. The CDR3 DNA follows: TGTGCCAGCAGCTTAGAGCCAGGGAATGAAAAACTGTTTTTT.

The genes are TRBV12-3 or TRBV12-4 and TRBJ2-7; 14 bases match TRBD2. The CDR3 sequence is 16 residues long. J was trimmed by 4 bases and V by 0 bases; bases with no gene match: 2. This chain's CDR3 is CASSLAGLAGVYEQYF. The CDR3 nucleotides read TGTGCCAGCAGTTTAGCGGGACTAGCGGGAGTTTACGAGCAGTACTTC.

The chain carries TRBV20-1 and TRBJ2-5; 8 nucleotides agree with TRBD2. V shed 0 bases and J 2 bases; nucleotides not matched to a gene: 5. CDR3 length: 15 amino acids. Germline V gene data show CDR1 as DFQATT and CDR2 as SNEGSKA (reference sequence). The CDR3 sequence is CSARDLGGGQETQYF. For the CDR3, the DNA is TGCAGTGCTAGAGATCTTGGCGGGGGGCAAGAGACCCAGTACTTC.

The count of this clonotype is one. The rearrangement uses TRBV5-1 and TRBJ1-1; D remains ambiguous. Between the trimmed V and J ends, which lost 2 bases and 2 bases, there was a span of 10 bases. CDR3 length: 14 amino acids. Germline-derived CDR1 and CDR2 are SGHRS and YFSETQ. CDR3 amino acids: CASSFGTQNTEAFF. The CDR3 DNA follows: TGCGCCAGCAGCTTCGGTACGCAAAACACTGAAGCTTTCTTT.

Here the CDR3 DNA reads TGTGCCAGCAGCTCCCTAGCGGGGGGGCCCGTGCCCGGGGAGCTGTTTTTT. This gives the protein CASSSLAGGPVPGELFF. The gene calls are TRBV7-3 and TRBJ2-2, with TRBD2 matching over 12 bases. The CDR3 is 17 residues long. The germline V gene has CDR1 SGHTA and CDR2 FQGTGA. V was clipped by 4 bases and J by 6 bases; unmatched bases: 9.

This clonotype was counted many times. The chain recombines TRBV29-1 with TRBJ2-7, with D possibly TRBD2 on 5 matching bases. V lost 3 bases to trimming and J lost 3 bases, with 12 bases between them. Looked up from germline, CDR1 is SQVTM and CDR2 is ANQGSEA. This CDR3 contains 13 residues. CDR3 amino acids: CSVERGQDYEQYF. The DNA for the CDR3 is TGCAGCGTTGAGAGAGGGCAGGACTACGAGCAGTACTTC.

The chain links TRBV7-8 to TRBJ1-2; D remains unclear. Between the trimmed V and J ends, which lost 3 bases and 7 bases, there was a span of 15 bases. The CDR3 extends over 14 amino acids. Germline V gene sequence: CDR1 SGHVS, CDR2 FQNEAQ. The CDR3 protein is CASSFGPAASGYTF. CDR3 coding DNA: TGTGCCAGCAGCTTTGGGCCGGCGGCGAGTGGCTACACCTTC.

V usage is TRBV29-1 and J usage is TRBJ1-5; 9 nucleotides agree with TRBD1. This CDR3 comprises 16 residues. In germline, CDR1 is SQVTM, CDR2 ANQGSEA. The ends lost 4 bases at V and 0 bases at J; junction bases unmatched: 7. CDR3 in amino acids: CSVGGTGRISNQPQHF. The CDR3 DNA follows: TGCAGCGTTGGAGGGACAGGGAGAATTAGCAATCAGCCCCAGCATTTT.

This chain links TRBV10-3 with TRBJ1-1; 10 bases line up with TRBD1. Per germline, CDR1 ENHRY and CDR2 SYGVKD. The CDR3 totals 13 residues. The ends lost 9 bases at V and 4 bases at J; junction bases unmatched: 5. The CDR3 reads CAIGGTGVTEAFF. The CDR3 region has the DNA TGTGCCATTGGGGGGACAGGGGTCACTGAAGCTTTCTTT.

The chain combines TRBV12-3 or TRBV12-4 with TRBJ2-3, with TRBD1 identical over 9 bases. V dropped 6 bases and J dropped 1; count of bases not matched to a gene: 11. The CDR3 contains 17 residues. This CDR3 reads CASRPGQGLLGTDTQYF. CDR3 nucleotides: TGTGCCAGCAGGCCGGGACAGGGTTTGCTGGGCACAGATACGCAGTATTTT.

This clonotype appeared many times. The CDR3 here is CSASLAVSYEQYF. In DNA, the CDR3 is TGCAGTGCTAGCCTAGCGGTCTCCTACGAGCAGTACTTC. The gene calls are TRBV20-1 and TRBJ2-7; 7 bases fit TRBD2. Germline assignment: CDR1 DFQATT and CDR2 SNEGSKA (reference sequence). V lost 3 bases, J lost 0 bases, and 2 bases stayed unmatched. CDR3 length equals 13 residues.

This chain connects TRBV11-2 to TRBJ2-5; 12 bases agree with TRBD2. CDR1 and CDR2 from the germline V gene are SGHAT and FQNNGV. The length of the CDR3 is 17 residues. After removal of 5 bases from V and 5 bases from J, the junction contained 12 bases not matched to a gene. This CDR3 reads CASSPRLAGALGETQYF. CDR3 sequence (DNA): TGTGCCAGCAGCCCACGACTAGCGGGGGCGTTGGGGGAGACCCAGTACTTC.

Remarks on this clonotype: This may be a read error: a much more frequent sequence differs by one nucleotide. The chain has TRBV29-1 and TRBJ2-7; weak D call: TRBD2 (6 bases). Germline assignment: CDR1 SQVTM and CDR2 ANQGSEA. This CDR3 is 14 amino acids long. CDR3 region: CNVEDDGSYYEQYF. For the CDR3, the DNA is TGCAACGTTGAAGATGACGGGAGCTACTACGAGCAGTACTTC.

This clonotype was seen a few times. This rearrangement joins TRBV5-1 to TRBJ2-7; 9 bases match TRBD2. The CDR3 contains 17 residues. Germline assignment: CDR1 SGHRS and CDR2 YFSETQ. The trim removed 2 bases at V and 3 bases at J, leaving 12 bases unmatched. Here the CDR3 reads CASSLGHSAGGVYEQYF. The CDR3 DNA follows: TGCGCCAGCAGCTTAGGGCATTCAGCGGGAGGTGTCTACGAGCAGTACTTC.